This TCR beta chain was observed in a study of CD8+CD57+ T cells in acquired aplastic anemia. The authors sequenced patients whose flow cytometry had shown CD8+CD57+ cell expansion. The cohort consisted entirely of patients having severe acquired aplastic anemia. Researchers used genomic DNA as the template to profile TCR beta VDJ and CDR3. TCRdb re-called the reads with MiXCR, one entry per CDR3 protein. This table holds about 120,000 distinct CDR3 sequences, 45% to 60% found once. In germline, CDR1 is MDHEN, CDR2 SYDVKM. Between the trimmed V and J ends, which lost 6 bases and 5 bases, there was a span of 10 bases. This CDR3 has 13 amino acids.

The source material was sorted CD4+, CD8+, or CD8+CD57+ T cells (not recorded which) from PBMCs. The chain joins TRBV28 to TRBJ1-4, with D unresolved. The TCR sequence derives from a human donor with aplastic anemia. CDR3 DNA: TGTGCCAGCAGCTTCCCGGGGAATGAAAAACTGTTTTTT. Its translation: CASSFPGNEKLFF. The whole variable domain, filled in from reference TRBV28 and TRBJ1-4, reads DVKVTQSSRYLVKRTGEKVFLECVQDMDHENMFWYRQDPGLGLRLIYFSYDVKMKEKGDIPEGYSVSREKKERFSLILESASTNQTSMYLCASSFPGNEKLFFGSGTQLSVL.